This T cell receptor (beta chain) was captured in a study of cytomegalovirus exposure and HLA in healthy donors. The CDR3 loop spans 13 amino acids. In germline, CDR1 is SGHRS, CDR2 YFSETQ. The V end lost 6 bases, the J end lost 2 bases, and 10 bases lay between the germline ends. PCR amplification relied on 60 Vbeta primers (plus 13 Jbeta primers). Repertoires were generated with immunoSEQ multiplex PCR, while TCRdb's copy carries only in-frame clones and drops some. Seen here are some 150,000 clones, roughly 80% observed once, and the top ten hold around 14%. The receptor was isolated from a woman aged 45-60 years in good health and CMV-seronegative. The sample taken for sequencing was PBMCs. This chain joins TRBV5-1 and TRBJ2-3; D unresolved. The CDR3 region is CASTNSFTDTQYF. The CDR3 nucleotides read TGCGCCAGCACAAACAGTTTCACAGATACGCAGTATTTT.